This T cell receptor beta chain stems from a study of glioma-infiltrating T cells. Study at large: Presurgical dexamethasone in glioma patients lasted six or fewer days. Approximately 1 million peripheral T cells were targeted at about 4.5- to 11-fold coverage. Study findings and constraints: Patients with low tissue-blood divergence carried a signature set of shared blood CDR3 motifs.

As for this clonotype: Its specificity is not known. At one boundary the junction diverges from the germline segment, which might be a read error.

The CDR3 has 15 residues. Germline loops: CDR1 MGHRA, CDR2 YSYEKL. Amplification of TCR alpha and beta CDR3 regions from RNA used iRepertoire nested multiplex PCR. One-step reverse transcription and amplification started from roughly 100-400 ng of tissue mRNA or PBMC total RNA. Via MiXCR, TCRdb re-called the multiplex PCR reads, giving one row per CDR3 protein. The sample shows 300,000 to 450,000 distinct CDR3 sequences, about two fifths of them seen only once. Source material: glioma tissue, nonneoplastic brain tissue, or PBMCs (not recorded which). V gene TRBV4-1 combines with J gene TRBJ2-1; 9 bases are shared with TRBD2. This TCR came from a human donor with low-grade glioma or glioblastoma, undergoing nonglioma brain surgery, or in good health (not recorded which). CDR3 DNA: TGCGCCTGCAGCCAAGAGGTGCTAGCGGGAAATGAGCAGTTCTTC. Its protein product is CACSQEVLAGNEQFF.